One sample yielded the 13 T cell receptor beta chains listed below, sequenced in a study of CD8+ T cells in alopecia areata (dated by TCRdb to the late 2010s). The meaning of the sample's time point label: baseline before oral tofacitinib. The method was the immunoSEQ multiplex PCR assay. For TCR sequencing, RNA was extracted from every sample and reverse transcribed into cDNA to serve as template. TCRdb holds this immuneACCESS table with in-frame rearrangements only. Some clones are missing; in checked studies, unresolved V genes explain under half, and the rest has no known cause. The sample table shows 150,000 or so clones, and roughly 50% are seen once. The ten largest make up 6.4% of the sample. This material consisted of CD4+ T cells sorted from blood, taken at week 0. Receptors originate from a human donor with alopecia areata.

The chain has TRBV25-1 and TRBJ2-5; TRBD1 matches at 10 bases. Germline CDR1 and CDR2: MGHDK and SYGVNS. The V gene end was trimmed by 1 base and the J gene end by 5 bases; junction bases not matched to a gene: 4. CDR3 length: 15 amino acids. In nucleotides, the CDR3 is TGTGCCAGCAGTGAATCGGGACAGGGGAGGGAGACCCAGTACTTC. This sequence encodes CASSESGQGRETQYF.

This chain uses TRBV29-1 with TRBJ1-1; D is uncertain. Germline V lookup: CDR1 SQVTM, CDR2 ANQGSEA. V was shortened by 7 bases and J by 4 bases, with 7 bases between the two germline ends. This CDR3 spans 10 amino acids. CDR3 loop: CSGQSTEAFF. The CDR3 DNA reads TGCAGCGGTCAGAGCACTGAAGCTTTCTTT.

This clone was seen only a few times. The V and J genes are TRBV30 and TRBJ1-2, with 8 positions matching TRBD1. Germline-derived CDR1 and CDR2 are GTSNPN and SVGIG (reference sequence). The CDR3 loop spans 14 amino acids. The V gene end was trimmed by 2 bases and the J gene end by 8 bases; junction bases not matched to a gene: 10. The CDR3 DNA is TGTGCCTGGAGTCGGGCAGGGGGCGCGGGCGGCTACACCTTC. This gives the protein CAWSRAGGAGGYTF. The entire variable domain, with the rest obtained from reference TRBV30 and TRBJ1-2, is as follows: SQTIHQWPATLVQPVGSPLSLECTVEGTSNPNLYWYRQAAGRGLQLLFYSVGIGQISSEVPQNLSASRPQDRQFILSSKKLLLSDSGFYLCAWSRAGGAGGYTFGSGTRLTVV.

The gene calls are TRBV7-3 and TRBJ2-1; 11 nucleotides align to TRBD2. The CDR3 extends over 15 amino acids. V lost 5 bases and J lost 6; bases outside the gene matches: 6. Germline V lookup: CDR1 SGHTA, CDR2 FQGTGA. The CDR3, as DNA: TGTGCCAGCAGCGTACTAGCGGGGGAGGGCAATGAGCAGTTCTTC. Residues: CASSVLAGEGNEQFF.

The V call is TRBV7-2, the J call TRBJ1-4; D remains ambiguous. Trimming took off 4 bases at V and 8 bases at J, with 8 bases between the two ends. Germline-derived CDR1 and CDR2 are SGHTA and FQGNSA. This CDR3 region has 12 residues. The CDR3 region has the DNA TGTGCCAGCAGCTCATACGGGGAAAAACTGTTTTTT. This gives the protein CASSSYGEKLFF.

In its sample, this clone was seen a few times. The rearrangement links TRBV5-1 to TRBJ2-1; TRBD2 agrees at 8 bases. Germline values: CDR1 SGHRS, CDR2 YFSETQ. The ends lost 4 bases at V and 3 bases at J; junction bases unmatched: 3. This CDR3 region has 14 residues. DNA for the CDR3: TGCGCCAGCAGCGCGGGGGGACTCTACAATGAGCAGTTCTTC. It yields the protein CASSAGGLYNEQFF. The full variable domain, completed using reference TRBV5-1 and TRBJ2-1, is KAGVTQTPRYLIKTRGQQVTLSCSPISGHRSVSWYQQTPGQGLQFLFEYFSETQRNKGNFPGRFSGRQFSNSRSEMNVSTLELGDSALYLCASSAGGLYNEQFFGPGTRLTVL.

The sample holds a few counts of this clone. V is TRBV21-1 and J is TRBJ1-2; the D call TRBD1 from the table was never checked on the DNA. TRBV21-1 is a listed pseudogene. The CDR3 has 12 amino acids. This chain's CDR3 is CASSKIPDGYTF. The CDR3 DNA reads as TGTGCCAGCAGCAAAATACCAGATGGCTACACCTTC.

This clone was observed a single time. The chain couples TRBV30 to TRBJ2-1, with 7 bases fitting TRBD1. After removal of 0 bases from V and 6 bases from J, the junction contained 8 bases not matched to a gene. CDR3 length: 15 amino acids. CDR1 is GTSNPN, CDR2 SVGIG, per germline (reference sequence). The CDR3 nucleotides read TGTGCCTGGAGTGTCGGGACAGAGTTGGGCAATGAGCAGTTCTTC. Translation: CAWSVGTELGNEQFF.

The chain links TRBV6-5 to TRBJ1-2; the match to TRBD1 covers 8 bases. This CDR3 has 16 residues. Unmatched junction bases numbered 7, after V lost 4 bases and J lost 0 bases. Germline CDR1 is MNHEY and CDR2 is SVGAGI. CDR3 nucleotide sequence: TGTGCCAGCAGTTCCCCCTCGACAGGGGCTAACTATGGCTACACCTTC. Translated: CASSSPSTGANYGYTF.

Only a few counts were recorded for this clone. The chain links TRBV29-1 to TRBJ1-2; D is perhaps TRBD1 (5 bases). This CDR3 spans 13 amino acids. V dropped 4 bases and J dropped 5 bases, with 14 bases sitting between them. Germline CDR1 SQVTM, CDR2 ANQGSEA. CDR3 loop: CSVGVIGVYGYTF. The CDR3 DNA sequence: TGCAGCGTTGGGGTGATAGGGGTTTATGGCTACACCTTC.

The chain employs TRBV5-1 and TRBJ2-5; 8 nucleotides match TRBD1. J gave up 3 bases and V 2 bases, and 3 bases lay outside the gene matches. This CDR3 contains 14 residues. Germline V gives CDR1 SGHRS, CDR2 YFSETQ. CDR3 region: CASSLQDREETQYF. The CDR3 DNA is TGCGCCAGCAGCTTACAGGACAGGGAAGAGACCCAGTACTTC.

The chain uses TRBV5-5 and TRBJ2-6; either TRBD1 or TRBD2 may supply D (6 bases each). From germline, CDR1 is SGHKS and CDR2 YYEKEE (reference sequence). CDR3 length: 17 amino acids. Deletions cut 1 base from V and 5 bases from J, with 16 bases between. The CDR3: CASSLSGGGGRANVLTF. CDR3 in DNA: TGTGCCAGCAGCTTGTCCGGAGGGGGTGGTCGGGCCAACGTCCTGACTTTC. Full variable domain (missing parts from reference TRBV5-5 and TRBJ2-6): DAGVTQSPTHLIKTRGQQVTLRCSPISGHKSVSWYQQVLGQGPQFIFQYYEKEERGRGNFPDRFSARQFPNYSSELNVNALLLGDSALYLCASSLSGGGGRANVLTFGAGSRLTVL.

This clone was found once. The chain employs TRBV30 and TRBJ1-4; weak D call: TRBD1 (5 bases). Germline values: CDR1 GTSNPN, CDR2 SVGIG (reference sequence). V was pared by 5 bases and J by 0 bases, with 19 bases between. This CDR3 has 17 residues. CDR3 in amino acids: CAWGTYYASATNEKLFF. The CDR3 nucleotides are TGTGCCTGGGGGACCTACTACGCCTCTGCAACTAATGAAAAACTGTTTTTT.